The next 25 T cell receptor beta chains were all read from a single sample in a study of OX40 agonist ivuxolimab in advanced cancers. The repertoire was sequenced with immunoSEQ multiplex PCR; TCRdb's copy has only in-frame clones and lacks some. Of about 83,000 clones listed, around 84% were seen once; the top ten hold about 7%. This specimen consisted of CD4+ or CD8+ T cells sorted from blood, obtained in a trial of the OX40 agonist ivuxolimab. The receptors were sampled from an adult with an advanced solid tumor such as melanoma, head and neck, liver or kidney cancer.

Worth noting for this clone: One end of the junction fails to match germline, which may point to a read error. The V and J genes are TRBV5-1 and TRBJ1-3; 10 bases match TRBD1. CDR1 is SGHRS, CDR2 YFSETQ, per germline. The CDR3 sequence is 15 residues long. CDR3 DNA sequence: TGCGCCAGCAGCGCAGGACAGGGGGGCTCCCGACCACGAACTTTT. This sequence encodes CASSAGQGGSRPRTF.

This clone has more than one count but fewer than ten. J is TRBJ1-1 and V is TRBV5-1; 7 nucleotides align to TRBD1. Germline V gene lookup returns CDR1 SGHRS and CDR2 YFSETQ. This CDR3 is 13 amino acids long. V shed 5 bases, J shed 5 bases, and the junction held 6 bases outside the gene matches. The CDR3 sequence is CASSSGGMTEAFF. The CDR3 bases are TGCGCCAGCAGTTCAGGGGGGATGACTGAAGCTTTCTTT.

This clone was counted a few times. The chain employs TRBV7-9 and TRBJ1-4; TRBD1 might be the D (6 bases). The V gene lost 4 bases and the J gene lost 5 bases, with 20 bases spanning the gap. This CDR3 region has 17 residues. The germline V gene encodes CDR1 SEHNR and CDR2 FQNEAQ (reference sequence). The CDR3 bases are TGTGCCAGCAGCTCCCTTCCACCCGGGGGCCAGAATGAAAAACTGTTTTTT. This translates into CASSSLPPGGQNEKLFF.

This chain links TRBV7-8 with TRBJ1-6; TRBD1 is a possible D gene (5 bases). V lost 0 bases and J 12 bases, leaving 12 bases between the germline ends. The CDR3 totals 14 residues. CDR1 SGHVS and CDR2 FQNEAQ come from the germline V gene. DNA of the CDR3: TGTGCCAGCAGCTTAGCGGGCAGGGAACGACCCCTCCACTTT. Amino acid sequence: CASSLAGRERPLHF. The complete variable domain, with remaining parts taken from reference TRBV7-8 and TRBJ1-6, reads GAGVSQSPRYKVAKRGQDVALRCDPISGHVSLFWYQQALGQGPEFLTYFQNEAQLDKSGLPSDRFFAERPEGSVSTLKIQRTQQEDSAVYLCASSLAGRERPLHFGNGTRLTVT.

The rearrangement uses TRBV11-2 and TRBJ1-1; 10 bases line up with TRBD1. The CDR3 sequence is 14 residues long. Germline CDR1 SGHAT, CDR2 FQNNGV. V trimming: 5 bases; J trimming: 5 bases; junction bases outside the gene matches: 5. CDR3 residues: CASSLGTGETEAFF. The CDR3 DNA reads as TGTGCCAGCAGCCTCGGGACAGGGGAGACTGAAGCTTTCTTT.

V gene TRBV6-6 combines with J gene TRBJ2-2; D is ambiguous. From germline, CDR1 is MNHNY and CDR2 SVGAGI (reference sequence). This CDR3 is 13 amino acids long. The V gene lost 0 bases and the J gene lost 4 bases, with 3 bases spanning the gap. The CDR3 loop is CASSYSSTGELFF. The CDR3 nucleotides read TGTGCCAGCAGTTACTCCAGCACCGGGGAGCTGTTTTTT.

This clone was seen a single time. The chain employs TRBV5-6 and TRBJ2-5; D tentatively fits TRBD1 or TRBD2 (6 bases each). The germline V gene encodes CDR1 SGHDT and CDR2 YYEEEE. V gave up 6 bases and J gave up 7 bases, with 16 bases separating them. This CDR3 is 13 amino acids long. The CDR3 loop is CASTSGAGGTQYF. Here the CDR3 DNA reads TGTGCCAGCACCTCAGGGGCCGGGGGGACCCAGTACTTC.

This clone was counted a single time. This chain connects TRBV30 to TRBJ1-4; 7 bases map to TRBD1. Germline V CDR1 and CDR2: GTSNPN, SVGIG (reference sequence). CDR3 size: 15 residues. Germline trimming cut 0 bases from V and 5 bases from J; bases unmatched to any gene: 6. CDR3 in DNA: TGTGCCTGGAGTGTACTGAGGGGGCTGAATGAAAAACTGTTTTTT. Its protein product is CAWSVLRGLNEKLFF.

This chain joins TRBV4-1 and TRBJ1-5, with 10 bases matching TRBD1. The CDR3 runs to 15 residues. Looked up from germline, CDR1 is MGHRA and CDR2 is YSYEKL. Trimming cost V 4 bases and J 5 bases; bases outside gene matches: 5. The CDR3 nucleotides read TGCGCCAGCAGCCCACGGACAGGGGGGTATCAGCCCCAGCATTTT. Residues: CASSPRTGGYQPQHF.

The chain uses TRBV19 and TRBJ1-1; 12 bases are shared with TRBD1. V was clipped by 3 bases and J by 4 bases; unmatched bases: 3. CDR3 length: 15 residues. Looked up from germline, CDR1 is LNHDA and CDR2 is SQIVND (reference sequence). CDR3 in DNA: TGTGCCAGTAGTATGGGGACAGGGGGCGTCACTGAAGCTTTCTTT. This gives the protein CASSMGTGGVTEAFF.

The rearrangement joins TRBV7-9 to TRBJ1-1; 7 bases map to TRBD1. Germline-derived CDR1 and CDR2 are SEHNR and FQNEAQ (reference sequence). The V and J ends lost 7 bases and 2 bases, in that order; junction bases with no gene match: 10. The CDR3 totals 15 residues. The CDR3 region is CASTEYRQGNTEAFF. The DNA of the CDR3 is TGTGCCAGCACCGAATACCGACAGGGTAACACTGAAGCTTTCTTT.

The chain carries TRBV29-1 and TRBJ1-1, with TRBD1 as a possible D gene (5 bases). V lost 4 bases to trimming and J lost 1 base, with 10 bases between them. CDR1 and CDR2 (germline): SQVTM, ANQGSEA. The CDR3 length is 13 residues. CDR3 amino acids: CSVVSGANTEAFF. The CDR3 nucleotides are TGCAGCGTTGTCTCTGGGGCGAACACTGAAGCTTTCTTT. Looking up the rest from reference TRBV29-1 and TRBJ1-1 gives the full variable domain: SAVISQKPSRDICQRGTSLTIQCQVDSQVTMMFWYRQQPGQSLTLIATANQGSEATYESGFVIDKFPISRPNLTFSTLTVSNMSPEDSSIYLCSVVSGANTEAFFGQGTRLTVV.

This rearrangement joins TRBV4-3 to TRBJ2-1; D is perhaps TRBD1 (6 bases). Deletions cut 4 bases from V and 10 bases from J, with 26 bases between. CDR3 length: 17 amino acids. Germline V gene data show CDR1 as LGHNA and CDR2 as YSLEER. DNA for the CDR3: TGCGCCAGCAGCCCCAACGGCCCGGGGACACCCCCGAGGGAGCAGTTCTTC. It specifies CASSPNGPGTPPREQFF.

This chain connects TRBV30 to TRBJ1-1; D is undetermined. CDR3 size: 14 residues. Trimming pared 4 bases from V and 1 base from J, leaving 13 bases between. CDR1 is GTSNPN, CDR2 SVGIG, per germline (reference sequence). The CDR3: CAWTPTVRNTEAFF. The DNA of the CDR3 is TGTGCCTGGACACCTACAGTGCGGAACACTGAAGCTTTCTTT.

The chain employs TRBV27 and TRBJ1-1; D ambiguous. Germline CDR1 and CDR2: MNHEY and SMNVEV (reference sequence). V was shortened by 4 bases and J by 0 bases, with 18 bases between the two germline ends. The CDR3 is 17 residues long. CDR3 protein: CASSSATGGPLNTEAFF. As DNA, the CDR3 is TGTGCCAGCAGTTCGGCCACCGGCGGACCGCTGAACACTGAAGCTTTCTTT.

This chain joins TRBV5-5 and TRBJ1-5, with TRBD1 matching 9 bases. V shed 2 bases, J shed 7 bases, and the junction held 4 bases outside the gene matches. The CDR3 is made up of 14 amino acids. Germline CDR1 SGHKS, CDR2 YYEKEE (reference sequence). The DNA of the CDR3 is TGTGCCAGCAGCTTAGGGGACAGGGTCCAGCCCCAGCATTTT. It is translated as CASSLGDRVQPQHF.

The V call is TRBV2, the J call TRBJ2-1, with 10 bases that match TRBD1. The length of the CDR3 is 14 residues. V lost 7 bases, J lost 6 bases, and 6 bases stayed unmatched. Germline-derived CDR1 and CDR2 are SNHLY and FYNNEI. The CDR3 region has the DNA TGTGCCAGCATCAGAGACAGGGGGCCCAATGAGCAGTTCTTC. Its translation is CASIRDRGPNEQFF. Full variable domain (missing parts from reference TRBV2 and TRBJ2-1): EPEVTQTPSHQVTQMGQEVILRCVPISNHLYFYWYRQILGQKVEFLVSFYNNEISEKSEIFDDQFSVERPDGSNFTLKIRSTKLEDSAMYFCASIRDRGPNEQFFGPGTRLTVL.

CDR3 loop: CASSQEEGPVGSPLHF. DNA of the CDR3: TGCGCCAGCAGCCAAGAAGAGGGACCGGTGGGTTCACCCCTCCACTTT. V usage is TRBV4-1 and J usage is TRBJ1-6, with TRBD1 as a possible D gene (5 bases). This CDR3 spans 16 amino acids. V was shortened by 0 bases and J by 9 bases, with 15 bases between the two germline ends. Germline loops: CDR1 MGHRA, CDR2 YSYEKL.

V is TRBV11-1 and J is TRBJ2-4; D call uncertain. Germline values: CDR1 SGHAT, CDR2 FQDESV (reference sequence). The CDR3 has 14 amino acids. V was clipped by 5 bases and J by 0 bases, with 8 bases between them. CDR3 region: CASSQDLAKNIQYF. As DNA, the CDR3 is TGTGCCAGCAGCCAGGATCTAGCCAAAAACATTCAGTACTTC.

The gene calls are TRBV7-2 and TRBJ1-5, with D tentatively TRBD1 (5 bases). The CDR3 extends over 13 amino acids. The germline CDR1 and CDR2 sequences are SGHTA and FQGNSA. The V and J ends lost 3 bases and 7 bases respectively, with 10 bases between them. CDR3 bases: TGTGCCAGCAGCTTCGGCAGGGAACAGCCCCAGCATTTT. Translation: CASSFGREQPQHF.

The CDR3 nucleotides are TGTGCCTCGTCACCCGTAGGCAGGGCTAATGAAAAACTGTTTTTT. It specifies CASSPVGRANEKLFF. The V call is TRBV6-5, the J call TRBJ1-4; possibly TRBD1 for D (5 bases). Germline V CDR1 and CDR2: MNHEY, SVGAGI. V was shortened by 11 bases and J by 3 bases, with 19 bases between the two germline ends. The CDR3 runs 15 residues.

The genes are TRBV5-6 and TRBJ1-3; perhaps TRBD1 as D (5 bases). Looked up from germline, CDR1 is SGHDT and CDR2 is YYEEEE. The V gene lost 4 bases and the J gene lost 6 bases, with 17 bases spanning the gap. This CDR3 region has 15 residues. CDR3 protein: CASSKDNAGLNTIYF. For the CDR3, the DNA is TGTGCCAGCAGCAAAGACAACGCAGGGCTAAACACCATATATTTT.

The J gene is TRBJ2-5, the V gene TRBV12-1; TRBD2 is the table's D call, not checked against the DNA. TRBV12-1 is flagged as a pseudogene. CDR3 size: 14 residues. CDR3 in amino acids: CASSYAGGRETQYF. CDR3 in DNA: TGTGCCAGCAGCTATGCGGGGGGGCGGGAGACCCAGTACTTC.

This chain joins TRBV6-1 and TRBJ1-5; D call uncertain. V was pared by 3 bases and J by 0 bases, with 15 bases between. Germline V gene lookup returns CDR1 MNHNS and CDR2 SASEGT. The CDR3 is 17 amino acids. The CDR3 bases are TGTGCCAGCAGTGATCGGAGGGCCGTCTATAGCAATCAGCCCCAGCATTTT. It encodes CASSDRRAVYSNQPQHF.

The CDR3: CASSSKASGRYNEQFF. Written as DNA, the CDR3 is TGTGCCAGCAGCTCGAAGGCTAGCGGGCGCTACAATGAGCAGTTCTTC. The chain uses TRBV5-4 and TRBJ2-1; 8 nucleotides line up with TRBD2. There are 16 residues in the CDR3. CDR1 is SGHNT, CDR2 YYREEE, per germline (reference sequence). V lost 3 bases to trimming and J lost 3 bases; unmatched junction nucleotides: 8.